This is a list of T cell receptor beta chains from one sample in a study of response to subunit inactivated influenza vaccine. From the RT-PCR reads, TCRdb called clonotypes with MiXCR, one entry per CDR3 protein. Found here are roughly 500,000 distinct CDR3 sequences, 25% of them singletons; the top ten hold about 1.9%. The sample here was CD4+ T cells sorted from PBMCs, taken less than 6 days after vaccination. The receptors were sampled from a man between 50 and 59 years old who received an inactivated influenza vaccine. The CDR3 runs from the conserved cysteine through the conserved F or W. D genes are given only for firm matches. Not all rows give a size; the values are once, few, many and, for expanded clones, a class.

abundance: .
j_gene: TRBJ2-3
v_gene: TRBV9
d_gene: .
CDR3nt: TGTGCCAGCACCACAGCGGGTAGCACAGATACGCAGTATTTT
CDR3aa: CASTTAGSTDTQYF

abundance: .
j_gene: TRBJ2-3
v_gene: TRBV3-1
d_gene: .
CDR3nt: TGTGCCAGTAAGGGCGGGACCGCAGATACGCAGTATTTT
CDR3aa: CASKGGTADTQYF

abundance: once
j_gene: TRBJ2-5
v_gene: TRBV3-1
d_gene: TRBD2
CDR3nt: TGTGCCAGCAGCCAAGAGGTTACTAGCGGGAGGAGAAAGAGAACCCAGTACTTC
CDR3aa: CASSQEVTSGRRKRTQYF

abundance: many
j_gene: TRBJ1-1
v_gene: TRBV6-5
d_gene: .
CDR3nt: TGTGCCAGCAGTTATAACAAGAACACTGAAGCTTTCTTT
CDR3aa: CASSYNKNTEAFF

abundance: once
j_gene: TRBJ2-1
v_gene: TRBV3-1
d_gene: TRBD2
CDR3nt: TGTGCCAGCAGGCCGACCGGGACTAGCGGGGACGAGCAGTTCTTC
CDR3aa: CASRPTGTSGDEQFF

abundance: few
j_gene: TRBJ2-1
v_gene: TRBV7-8
d_gene: TRBD1
CDR3nt: TGTGCCAGCAGGTACCGGACAGGATCCTACAATGAGCAGTTCTTC
CDR3aa: CASRYRTGSYNEQFF

abundance: few
j_gene: TRBJ2-7
v_gene: TRBV29-1
d_gene: TRBD2
CDR3nt: TGCAGCGTTGTGGGGGGGATGCTAGCGGGAGTCACCTACGAGCAGTACTTC
CDR3aa: CSVVGGMLAGVTYEQYF

abundance: few
j_gene: TRBJ2-7
v_gene: TRBV7-2
d_gene: .
CDR3nt: TGTGCCAGCAGCCCGTGGCGGACACTGTCCTACGAGCAGTACTTC
CDR3aa: CASSPWRTLSYEQYF

abundance: .
j_gene: TRBJ2-7
v_gene: TRBV6-2/TRBV6-3
d_gene: TRBD2
CDR3nt: TGTGCCAGCATGGCTAGCGGGGTCTACGAGCAGTACTTC
CDR3aa: CASMASGVYEQYF

abundance: few
j_gene: TRBJ1-1
v_gene: TRBV6-1
d_gene: .
CDR3nt: TGTGCCAGCAGAATCTACAGGGAGGCAGACACTGAAGCTTTCTTT
CDR3aa: CASRIYREADTEAFF